The rows below give T cell receptor beta chains drawn from one sample of a study of T cell repertoires in cytomegalovirus infection. The antigens these receptors bind are not known. TCRdb reprocessed the reads via MiXCR and lists one record per CDR3 protein. Of over 250,000 distinct CDR3 sequences in the sample, 22% were seen once. This specimen was cultured PBMCs, taken from culture after CMV antigen stimulation. The receptors were gathered from a human donor in good health (CMV status not recorded). Some clones in this sample may be carry-over from other donors' samples. Each CDR3 is given with its conserved first and last residue. The D gene is left open where the match is weak. Clone size, where shown, is once, few, many, or a class for clones that have expanded.

clone_size: few
j_call: TRBJ2-1
v_call: TRBV20-1
d_call: TRBD1
cdr3_aa: CSGGTGGRYEQFF
cdr3_nt: TGCAGTGGAGGCACAGGGGGCCGCTATGAGCAGTTCTTC

clone_size: few
j_call: TRBJ1-3
v_call: TRBV15
d_call: -
cdr3_aa: CATSRDKQPGNTIYF
cdr3_nt: TGTGCCACCAGCAGAGATAAGCAGCCTGGAAACACCATATATTTT

clone_size: -
j_call: TRBJ2-1
v_call: TRBV30
d_call: -
cdr3_aa: CAWTPGLGNEQFF
cdr3_nt: TGTGCCTGGACTCCGGGACTCGGGAATGAGCAGTTCTTC

clone_size: -
j_call: TRBJ2-5
v_call: TRBV6-1
d_call: TRBD2
cdr3_aa: CAMTAGGRAGETQYF
cdr3_nt: TGTGCCATGACGGCCGGCGGGAGGGCGGGAGAGACCCAGTACTTC

clone_size: -
j_call: TRBJ2-1
v_call: TRBV2
d_call: TRBD2
cdr3_aa: CASSRGLEINEQFF
cdr3_nt: TGTGCCAGCAGTAGGGGACTAGAGATCAATGAGCAGTTCTTC

clone_size: few
j_call: TRBJ1-2
v_call: TRBV2
d_call: -
cdr3_aa: CATSPTMATSNYGYTF
cdr3_nt: TGTGCCACCTCCCCGACGATGGCAACCTCTAACTATGGCTACACCTTC

clone_size: many
j_call: TRBJ2-3
v_call: TRBV7-2
d_call: TRBD2
cdr3_aa: CASSLRAGAADTQYF
cdr3_nt: TGTGCCAGCAGCTTAAGAGCGGGAGCCGCAGATACGCAGTATTTT

clone_size: few
j_call: TRBJ1-3
v_call: TRBV11-2
d_call: TRBD1
cdr3_aa: CASSPWTGGFSGNTIYF
cdr3_nt: TGTGCCAGCAGCCCCTGGACAGGGGGCTTCTCTGGAAACACCATATATTTT

clone_size: -
j_call: TRBJ2-7
v_call: TRBV10-3
d_call: -
cdr3_aa: CAISDRRQSLSYEQYF
cdr3_nt: TGTGCCATCAGTGACCGTCGACAGTCACTCTCCTACGAGCAGTACTTC

clone_size: -
j_call: TRBJ1-2
v_call: TRBV12-3/TRBV12-4
d_call: TRBD1
cdr3_aa: CASSDTGGDPVYKGYTF
cdr3_nt: TGTGCCAGCAGTGATACAGGGGGCGACCCCGTTTATAAAGGCTACACCTTC

clone_size: -
j_call: TRBJ1-4
v_call: TRBV12-3/TRBV12-4
d_call: -
cdr3_aa: CASSNGGPATNEKLFF
cdr3_nt: TGTGCCAGCAGTAACGGGGGGCCGGCAACTAATGAAAAACTGTTTTTT

clone_size: many
j_call: TRBJ2-3
v_call: TRBV6-5
d_call: TRBD2
cdr3_aa: CASSRLAGGKTDTQYF
cdr3_nt: TGTGCCAGCAGCAGACTAGCGGGAGGGAAAACAGATACGCAGTATTTT

clone_size: -
j_call: TRBJ2-7
v_call: TRBV7-2
d_call: TRBD1
cdr3_aa: CASSLGGTGSMYEQYF
cdr3_nt: TGTGCCAGCAGCTTAGGAGGGACAGGGAGTATGTACGAGCAGTACTTC

clone_size: -
j_call: TRBJ1-5
v_call: TRBV5-1
d_call: TRBD1
cdr3_aa: CASSPRGLGQPQHF
cdr3_nt: TGCGCCAGCAGCCCCAGGGGGCTCGGTCAGCCCCAGCATTTT

clone_size: many
j_call: TRBJ2-2
v_call: TRBV7-9
d_call: TRBD1
cdr3_aa: CASTPGQGDTGELFF
cdr3_nt: TGTGCCAGCACCCCGGGACAGGGGGACACCGGGGAGCTGTTTTTT

clone_size: -
j_call: TRBJ2-5
v_call: TRBV6-1
d_call: -
cdr3_aa: CASTTDPGPRTETQYF
cdr3_nt: TGTGCCAGCACTACCGACCCTGGACCAAGGACAGAGACCCAGTACTTC

clone_size: few
j_call: TRBJ1-1
v_call: TRBV4-1
d_call: -
cdr3_aa: CASSQDQHPDTEAFF
cdr3_nt: TGCGCCAGCAGCCAAGATCAACACCCGGACACTGAAGCTTTCTTT

clone_size: -
j_call: TRBJ1-5
v_call: TRBV4-1
d_call: -
cdr3_aa: CASSQDPSGGNQPQHF
cdr3_nt: TGCGCCAGCAGCCAAGATCCCTCAGGGGGCAATCAGCCCCAGCATTTT

clone_size: many
j_call: TRBJ2-1
v_call: TRBV6-5
d_call: TRBD2
cdr3_aa: CASSYGSGLAAYNEQFF
cdr3_nt: TGTGCCAGCAGTTACGGTAGTGGGCTAGCGGCCTACAATGAGCAGTTCTTC

clone_size: many
j_call: TRBJ2-4
v_call: TRBV7-9
d_call: -
cdr3_aa: CASSAHRDTLAKNIQYF
cdr3_nt: TGTGCCAGCAGCGCCCACCGGGACACTTTAGCCAAAAACATTCAGTACTTC

clone_size: few
j_call: TRBJ1-4
v_call: TRBV18
d_call: -
cdr3_aa: CASSPSGRGGIEKLFF
cdr3_nt: TGTGCCAGCTCACCGTCCGGTCGAGGGGGGATTGAAAAACTGTTTTTT

clone_size: many
j_call: TRBJ1-1
v_call: TRBV7-2
d_call: -
cdr3_aa: CASSLMVNTEAFF
cdr3_nt: TGTGCCAGCAGCTTAATGGTGAACACTGAAGCTTTCTTT

clone_size: many
j_call: TRBJ2-3
v_call: TRBV7-9
d_call: -
cdr3_aa: CASSLALSGHTDTQYF
cdr3_nt: TGTGCCAGCAGCTTAGCGCTCTCGGGACACACAGATACGCAGTATTTT

clone_size: once
j_call: TRBJ2-2
v_call: TRBV29-1
d_call: -
cdr3_aa: CSVRRGTGELFF
cdr3_nt: TGCAGCGTTAGGCGAGGGACCGGGGAGCTGTTTTTT

clone_size: -
j_call: TRBJ2-3
v_call: TRBV19
d_call: -
cdr3_aa: CASRTGAGRTDTQYF
cdr3_nt: TGTGCCAGTAGAACCGGGGCAGGACGCACAGATACGCAGTATTTT

clone_size: many
j_call: TRBJ2-1
v_call: TRBV27
d_call: TRBD2
cdr3_aa: CASSSTTSGRSYNEQFF
cdr3_nt: TGTGCCAGCAGTTCCACGACCAGCGGGAGATCCTACAATGAGCAGTTCTTC

clone_size: many
j_call: TRBJ2-7
v_call: TRBV7-2
d_call: -
cdr3_aa: CASSITYEQYF
cdr3_nt: TGTGCCAGCAGCATCACCTACGAGCAGTACTTC

clone_size: many
j_call: TRBJ1-1
v_call: TRBV7-2
d_call: TRBD1
cdr3_aa: CASKAGGSTEAFF
cdr3_nt: TGTGCCAGCAAAGCAGGGGGCAGTACTGAAGCTTTCTTT